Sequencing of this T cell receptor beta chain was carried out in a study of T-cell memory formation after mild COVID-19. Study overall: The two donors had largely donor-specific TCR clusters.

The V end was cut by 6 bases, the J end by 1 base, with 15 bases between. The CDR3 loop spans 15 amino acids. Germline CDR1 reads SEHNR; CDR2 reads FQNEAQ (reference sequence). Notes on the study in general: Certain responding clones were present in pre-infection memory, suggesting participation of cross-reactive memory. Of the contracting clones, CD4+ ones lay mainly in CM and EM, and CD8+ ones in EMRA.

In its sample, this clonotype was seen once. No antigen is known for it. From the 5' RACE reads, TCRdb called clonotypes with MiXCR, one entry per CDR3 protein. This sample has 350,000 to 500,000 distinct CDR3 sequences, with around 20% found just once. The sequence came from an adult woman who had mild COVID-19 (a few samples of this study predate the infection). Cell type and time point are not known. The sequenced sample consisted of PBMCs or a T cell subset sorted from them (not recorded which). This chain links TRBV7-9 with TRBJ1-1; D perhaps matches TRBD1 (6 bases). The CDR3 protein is CASRDPRGENTEAFF. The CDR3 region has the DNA TGTGCCAGCAGAGACCCCAGGGGTGAGAACACTGAAGCTTTCTTT.